The rows below give T cell receptor beta chains drawn from one sample of a study of T-cell memory formation after mild COVID-19. TCRdb itself ran the 5' RACE reads through MiXCR, one entry per CDR3 protein. The repertoire includes 500,000 to 650,000 distinct CDR3 sequences, less than 25% of them detected once, and approximately 8.4% sits in the top ten. The specimen was PBMCs or a T cell subset sorted from them (not recorded which). Receptors were obtained from an adult woman who had mild COVID-19 (a few samples of this study predate the infection). Cell type and time point are not known. The CDR3 runs from the conserved cysteine through the conserved F or W. D genes are given only for firm matches. A clone size is listed for some rows: how often the clone was seen (once, few, many), or a class if it is expanded.

clone size	J gene	D gene	V gene	CDR3 DNA	CDR3 protein
many	TRBJ2-4	NA	TRBV7-2	TGTGCCAGCAGCTTACGTAGTGGGGCAGGAAAAAACATTCAGTACTTC	CASSLRSGAGKNIQYF
NA	TRBJ2-3	TRBD2	TRBV28	TGTGCCAGCGGGACTAGAGGCACAGATACGCAGTATTTT	CASGTRGTDTQYF
NA	TRBJ1-1	NA	TRBV7-9	TGTGCCAGCAGCTTAAGTGTTGTGGGCACTGAAGCTTTCTTT	CASSLSVVGTEAFF
NA	TRBJ1-6	TRBD1	TRBV7-9	TGTGCCAGCAGCACCGGGACAGTGGGGAGTTCACCCCTCCACTTT	CASSTGTVGSSPLHF
few	TRBJ2-5	NA	TRBV29-1	TGCAGCGTTGCACACCTCGGCGAGACCCAGTACTTC	CSVAHLGETQYF
few	TRBJ2-2	NA	TRBV11-2	TGTGCCAGCAGCTTAACGTCGGGACTTAACACCGGGGAGCTGTTTTTT	CASSLTSGLNTGELFF
few	TRBJ2-2	NA	TRBV10-3	TGTGCCCTCAGGGTCGCCGGGGAGCTGTTTTTT	CALRVAGELFF
NA	TRBJ2-3	TRBD2	TRBV4-1	TGCGCCAGCAGCCAAGAACAACTAGCGGGAGATACGCAGTATTTT	CASSQEQLAGDTQYF
few	TRBJ2-7	NA	TRBV7-2	TGTGCCAGCAGCTTCGAGGCGGGACTTAACGAGCAGTACTTC	CASSFEAGLNEQYF
few	TRBJ2-6	TRBD2	TRBV7-8	TGTGCCAGCAGCATTAGCGGGGGTTTAGGGGCCAACGTCCTGACTTTC	CASSISGGLGANVLTF
few	TRBJ2-3	TRBD2	TRBV5-4	TGTGCCAGCAGCTCACCGGGGGGTTTCACAGATACGCAGTATTTT	CASSSPGGFTDTQYF
NA	TRBJ1-3	NA	TRBV18	TGTGCCAGCTCACCGAACACCCGGGGGGCTAAAGGAAACACCATATATTTT	CASSPNTRGAKGNTIYF
NA	TRBJ2-7	NA	TRBV2	TGTGCCAGCAGTAGACAGGAGTCCTACGAGCAGTACTTC	CASSRQESYEQYF
few	TRBJ2-3	NA	TRBV29-1	TGCAGCGTGGAGACACACAGGGAGGGTACGCAGTATTTT	CSVETHREGTQYF
NA	TRBJ1-2	NA	TRBV14	TGTGCCAGCAGCGTTGTCGCGTCATATGGCTACACCTTC	CASSVVASYGYTF
few	TRBJ2-1	NA	TRBV29-1	TGCAGCGTTTTTAGCGGAAGCTCCTACAATGAGCAGTTCTTC	CSVFSGSSYNEQFF
NA	TRBJ1-6	NA	TRBV6-2/TRBV6-3	TGTGCCAGCACCAATCTGCGGACAGCCTATAATTCACCCCTCCACTTT	CASTNLRTAYNSPLHF
NA	TRBJ2-7	NA	TRBV29-1	TGCAGGGGGCGGGGTGCCTACGAGCAGTACTTC	CRGRGAYEQYF
NA	TRBJ1-1	TRBD1	TRBV5-1	TGCGCCAGCAGCCATCCGGACAGGGTGAACACTGAAGCTTTCTTT	CASSHPDRVNTEAFF
NA	TRBJ1-2	NA	TRBV14	TGTGCCAGCAGCCCCGGTGTAGCACCAATCTATGGCTACACCTTC	CASSPGVAPIYGYTF
few	TRBJ1-2	NA	TRBV6-2/TRBV6-3	TGTGCCAGCACCAACAGCGTTCCAGGCTACACCTTC	CASTNSVPGYTF
NA	TRBJ1-1	NA	TRBV5-6	TGTGCCAGCAGCATCCCCAGGGTCGAAATGAACACTGAAGCTTTCTTT	CASSIPRVEMNTEAFF
NA	TRBJ2-3	NA	TRBV4-2	TGTGCCAGCAGCCGGGGGGGCTCGGGTGATACGCAGTATTTT	CASSRGGSGDTQYF
NA	TRBJ1-2	NA	TRBV12-3/TRBV12-4	TGTGCCAGCCTAAGGGGGGAGAGGTATGGCTACACCTTC	CASLRGERYGYTF
NA	TRBJ1-5	TRBD1	TRBV20-1	TGCAGTGCGCCACTCGGGACAGGGTCGGCTCAGCCCCAGCATTTT	CSAPLGTGSAQPQHF
few	TRBJ1-4	NA	TRBV7-6	TGTGCCAGCGGACCGAATATGGGGAATGAAAAACTGTTTTTT	CASGPNMGNEKLFF
many	TRBJ1-2	TRBD1	TRBV6-6	TGTGCCAGCAGTTATTTCCCGGGACAGAGAGACTATGGCTACACCTTC	CASSYFPGQRDYGYTF
many	TRBJ2-1	NA	TRBV3-1	TGTGCCAGCAGCCCGACGTTTGGATGGCACAATGAGCAGTTCTTC	CASSPTFGWHNEQFF
NA	TRBJ2-7	NA	TRBV6-5	TGTGCCAGCAGTTACTCTGCCCGAAGCTCCTACGAGCAGTACTTC	CASSYSARSSYEQYF
NA	TRBJ2-5	NA	TRBV25-1	TGTGCCAGCAGGATAACCTCGGGGTTTCCGGGCCAAGAGACCCAGTACTTC	CASRITSGFPGQETQYF
few	TRBJ1-5	NA	TRBV7-9	TGTGCCAGCAGCCTCTGGACAGATCAGCCCCAGCATTTT	CASSLWTDQPQHF
NA	TRBJ2-4	NA	TRBV15	TGTGCCACCAGAGAGGGCGCGGGGGCCAAAAACATTCAGTACTTC	CATREGAGAKNIQYF
NA	TRBJ2-1	TRBD1	TRBV7-3	TGTGCCAGCAGCTTAACGTGGACAGGGATCTCCTACAATGAGCAGTTCTTC	CASSLTWTGISYNEQFF
NA	TRBJ2-7	TRBD2	TRBV2	TGTGCCAGCAGTGAAAGACTAGCGGCCTACGAGCAGTACTTC	CASSERLAAYEQYF
few	TRBJ2-4	NA	TRBV6-2/TRBV6-3	TGTGCCAGCAGGGAGGTAGCCAAAAACATTCAGTACTTC	CASREVAKNIQYF
NA	TRBJ2-1	NA	TRBV4-3	TGCGCCAGCAGCCAATTGGGTTTCAATGAGCAGTTCTTC	CASSQLGFNEQFF
few	TRBJ1-2	TRBD1	TRBV20-1	TGCAGTGCTACAAAAGGGACAGGGAACTATGGCTACACCTTC	CSATKGTGNYGYTF
many	TRBJ2-3	NA	TRBV18	TGTGCCAGCTCCCCAAAGGATACGCAGTATTTT	CASSPKDTQYF
NA	TRBJ2-3	TRBD1	TRBV15	TGTGCCACCGCTCAGGGGGCCGGCACAGATACGCAGTATTTT	CATAQGAGTDTQYF
NA	TRBJ2-3	TRBD2	TRBV20-1	TGCAGTGCTAGAGAGACCGGGACTAGCGGGATCACAGATACGCAGTATTTT	CSARETGTSGITDTQYF
NA	TRBJ1-1	NA	TRBV2	TGTGCCAGCAGTGACCCAGGACCGCCGATGAACACTGAAGCTTTCTTT	CASSDPGPPMNTEAFF